These 25 T cell receptor beta chains were sequenced from one sample in a study of T cell repertoires in cytomegalovirus infection (dated by TCRdb to between 2018 and 2021). The sample was run on an Illumina HiSeq 1500. Using fastp at Q25 and MiXCR, TCRdb reprocessed the public reads and kept productive beta chains. Identical CDR3 proteins give one entry, which carries the most common genes and DNA. This sample holds around 630,000 distinct CDR3 sequences; approximately 25% were observed only once. Clones ranked in the top ten supply 7.5% to 9% of the sample. The source material was CD8+ T cells from PBMCs. The receptors were sampled from a human donor in good health (CMV status not recorded). Some clones in this sample may be carry-over from other donors' samples.

This clonotype has a handful of counts. The chain has TRBV29-1 and TRBJ1-2; D call uncertain. This CDR3 region has 12 residues. Germline CDR1 reads SQVTM; CDR2 reads ANQGSEA. Trimming shortened V by 2 bases and J by 1 base, and 5 bases separated the two germline ends. CDR3 region: CSVEQSNYGYTF. CDR3 coding DNA: TGCAGCGTTGAACAAAGTAACTATGGCTACACCTTC.

The rearrangement links TRBV5-6 to TRBJ2-5; 10 nucleotides line up with TRBD1. V shed 2 bases, J shed 1 base, and the junction held 11 bases outside the gene matches. Germline V gene lookup returns CDR1 SGHDT and CDR2 YYEEEE. The CDR3 is 18 amino acids. The chain's CDR3 is CASSLKPGRQGAQETQYF. DNA of the CDR3: TGTGCCAGCAGCTTAAAACCAGGAAGACAGGGGGCCCAAGAGACCCAGTACTTC.

The chain uses TRBV4-3 and TRBJ2-4, with D perhaps being TRBD1 or TRBD2 (6 bases each). V was cut by 0 bases and J by 12 bases, with 12 bases left in between. The CDR3 has 13 amino acids. Germline V CDR1 and CDR2: LGHNA, YSLEER. The DNA of the CDR3 is TGCGCCAGCAGCCAAGATTCCGGGGGCGGTCAGTACTTC. It is translated as CASSQDSGGGQYF.

The chain couples TRBV28 to TRBJ1-1, with D unclear. The ends were cut back, 2 bases at V and 3 bases at J, with 19 bases in the middle. Germline V gene data show CDR1 as MDHEN and CDR2 as SYDVKM. This CDR3 has 17 residues. The CDR3 nucleotides are TGTGCCAGCAGTTTAATTAAGACGGAGTCAAGGGACACTGAAGCTTTCTTT. Encoded protein: CASSLIKTESRDTEAFF.

The chain recombines TRBV29-1 with TRBJ2-4; D gene uncertain. Germline V gene data show CDR1 as SQVTM and CDR2 as ANQGSEA. The ends were cut back, 3 bases at V and 7 bases at J, with 10 bases in the middle. The CDR3 loop spans 12 amino acids. This CDR3 is CSVESPENIQYF. The CDR3 nucleotides are TGCAGCGTTGAGTCCCCTGAGAACATTCAGTACTTC.

This clonotype was recorded many times. The gene calls are TRBV7-8 and TRBJ2-1; D possibly uses TRBD1 or TRBD2 (5 bases each). Germline assignment: CDR1 SGHVS and CDR2 FQNEAQ. CDR3 length equals 15 residues. Trimming took off 5 bases at V and 4 bases at J, with 15 bases between the two ends. In nucleotides, the CDR3 is TGTGCCAGCAGCGTCCGGGACGGGGAATACAATGAGCAGTTCTTC. It yields the protein CASSVRDGEYNEQFF.

Only a few counts were recorded for this clonotype. This chain connects TRBV5-5 to TRBJ1-1, with D unresolved. CDR3 size: 15 residues. Deletions cut 4 bases from V and 3 bases from J, with 16 bases between. The germline CDR1 and CDR2 sequences are SGHKS and YYEKEE (reference sequence). The CDR3 loop reads CASSPRGEVDTEAFF. The CDR3 bases are TGTGCCAGCAGCCCCCGGGGAGAGGTGGACACTGAAGCTTTCTTT.

V gene TRBV20-1 combines with J gene TRBJ2-7; tentatively, D is TRBD1 (5 bases). CDR3 length equals 14 residues. CDR1 DFQATT and CDR2 SNEGSKA come from the germline V gene (reference sequence). V lost 1 base and J lost 3, with 13 bases in between. This CDR3 reads CSARVRQNYYEQYV. In DNA form, the CDR3 reads TGCAGTGCTAGAGTTCGACAGAATTACTACGAGCAGTACGTC.

This clonotype was seen ten or more times. The V gene is TRBV28, the J gene TRBJ2-4; tentatively, D is TRBD1 (5 bases). The V gene lost 5 bases and the J gene lost 0 bases, with 14 bases spanning the gap. The CDR3 covers 16 residues. Germline-derived CDR1 and CDR2 are MDHEN and SYDVKM. The CDR3 loop is CASSIRQMIAKNIQYF. The CDR3 DNA reads as TGTGCCAGCAGTATTAGACAGATGATAGCCAAAAACATTCAGTACTTC.

The chain couples TRBV25-1 to TRBJ1-1; D ambiguous. The CDR3 contains 14 residues. Per the germline V gene, CDR1 is MGHDK and CDR2 is SYGVNS. Trimming shortened V by 1 base and J by 3 bases, and 9 bases separated the two germline ends. In DNA form, the CDR3 reads TGTGCCAGCAGTGAATTCCTCAGTGACACTGAAGCTTTCTTT. This codes for CASSEFLSDTEAFF.

This chain connects TRBV7-9 to TRBJ2-7; D possibly corresponds to TRBD1 (6 bases). The CDR3 extends over 16 amino acids. Between the trimmed V and J ends, which lost 4 bases and 4 bases, there was a span of 20 bases. Germline V gene sequence: CDR1 SEHNR, CDR2 FQNEAQ (reference sequence). CDR3 protein: CASSSGHPKEIYEQYV. In DNA, the CDR3 is TGTGCCAGCAGCTCGGGACACCCCAAAGAGATATACGAGCAGTACGTC.

The chain links TRBV20-1 to TRBJ2-3, with 9 nucleotides matching TRBD2. The J segment lost 2 bases and the V segment lost 2 bases, leaving 5 bases of the junction unmatched. Germline V gene sequence: CDR1 DFQATT, CDR2 SNEGSKA (reference sequence). CDR3 size: 15 residues. The CDR3 here is CSARQPGLATDTQYF. DNA for the CDR3: TGCAGTGCTAGACAACCGGGACTAGCCACAGATACGCAGTATTTT.

This chain connects TRBV6-6 to TRBJ1-2, with a tentative D call TRBD1 (5 bases). Trimming cost V 6 bases and J 4 bases, with 18 bases left between them. The CDR3 totals 15 residues. CDR1 is MNHNY, CDR2 SVGAGI, per germline (reference sequence). CDR3 nucleotide sequence: TGTGCCAGCAGCGATTTATACCAGGGCCCCTATGGCTACACCTTC. This encodes CASSDLYQGPYGYTF.

The chain links TRBV6-2 or TRBV6-3 to TRBJ2-7; TRBD1 is a possible D gene (6 bases). Germline CDR1 reads MNHEY; CDR2 reads SVGEGT. V lost 5 bases, J lost 2 bases, and 13 bases lay in between. The CDR3 runs 14 residues. The CDR3 reads CASSLWGLTYEQYF. For the CDR3, the DNA is TGTGCCAGCAGTCTTTGGGGGCTTACCTACGAGCAGTACTTC.

The rearrangement joins TRBV29-1 to TRBJ1-1; TRBD1 is a possible D gene (5 bases). The CDR3 runs 17 residues. Looked up from germline, CDR1 is SQVTM and CDR2 is ANQGSEA. V was shortened by 0 bases and J by 2 bases, with 19 bases between the two germline ends. Here the CDR3 reads CSVEDRGWQAINTEAFF. The CDR3 bases are TGCAGCGTTGAAGATCGGGGGTGGCAGGCCATCAACACTGAAGCTTTCTTT.

The chain employs TRBV6-2 or TRBV6-3 and TRBJ1-3; the D is unclear. The length of the CDR3 is 14 residues. Germline V lookup: CDR1 MNHEY, CDR2 SVGEGT. With 5 bases removed from V and 2 bases from J, the gap between germline ends came to 10 bases. The CDR3 protein is CASSTRGPGNTIYF. The CDR3, as DNA: TGTGCCAGCAGTACGCGGGGTCCTGGAAACACCATATATTTT.

The chain couples TRBV6-5 to TRBJ1-2, with D hard to call. Between the trimmed V and J ends, which lost 3 bases and 5 bases, there was a span of 16 bases. This CDR3 has 15 amino acids. Germline V gene data show CDR1 as MNHEY and CDR2 as SVGAGI. This CDR3 is CASSYNPSQWYGYTF. The CDR3 DNA sequence: TGTGCCAGCAGTTATAACCCGTCCCAGTGGTATGGCTACACCTTC.

This clonotype was detected once. The rearrangement links TRBV28 to TRBJ2-7, with TRBD1 as a possible D gene (6 bases). Germline CDR1 is MDHEN and CDR2 is SYDVKM. V was trimmed by 1 base and J by 7 bases, leaving 11 bases between them. The CDR3 has 13 amino acids. The CDR3 is CASSLSGVGEQYV. CDR3 DNA: TGTGCCAGCAGTTTATCAGGGGTCGGGGAGCAGTACGTC.

Of note for this clonotype: A much larger clone differs from this one at a single base, so this may be a read error. The chain uses TRBV7-2 and TRBJ2-7; no reliable D call. V lost 10 bases and J lost 1, with 11 bases in between. Germline lookup yields CDR1 SGHTA and CDR2 FQGNSA. CDR3 size: 12 residues. The CDR3 here is CANRPNSYEQYF. The CDR3 region has the DNA TGTGCCAACCGACCCAATTCCTACGAGCAGTACTTC.

V and J are TRBV20-1 and TRBJ1-2; TRBD1 aligns across 7 bases. The CDR3 is made up of 13 amino acids. V was pared by 6 bases and J by 0 bases, with 4 bases of the junction left unmatched. Germline V gives CDR1 DFQATT, CDR2 SNEGSKA (reference sequence). The CDR3 here is CSARQGTNYGYTF. The CDR3 DNA follows: TGCAGTGCCAGACAGGGAACTAACTATGGCTACACCTTC.

The table lists this clonotype with a few counts. The chain is built from TRBV6-5 and TRBJ2-7; D is ambiguous. Looked up from germline, CDR1 is MNHEY and CDR2 is SVGAGI. The CDR3 runs 15 residues. Trimming took off 0 bases at V and 6 bases at J, with 15 bases between the two ends. CDR3 coding DNA: TGTGCCAGCAGTTACTCGAGAGCGAAGGGTGGCGAGCAGTACGTC. It encodes CASSYSRAKGGEQYV.

This chain connects TRBV7-9 to TRBJ2-2, with 9 bases lining up with TRBD1. Trimming took 5 bases from V and 3 from J; bases not matched to a gene: 4. CDR1 is SEHNR, CDR2 FQNEAQ, per germline (reference sequence). The CDR3 consists of 15 residues. This chain's CDR3 is CASSPDRGYTGELFF. The CDR3, as DNA: TGTGCCAGCAGCCCAGACAGGGGGTACACCGGGGAGCTGTTTTTT.

This clonotype was counted between two and nine times. V is TRBV19 and J is TRBJ2-1; D unclear. The CDR3 sequence is 14 residues long. V lost 5 bases and J 2 bases, leaving 10 bases between the germline ends. From germline, CDR1 is LNHDA and CDR2 SQIVND (reference sequence). For the CDR3, the DNA is TGTGCCAGTAGTTCGCCGACTCCCTACAATGAGCAGTTCTTC. It specifies CASSSPTPYNEQFF.

The CDR3 nucleotides read TGTGCCAGCAGCTTAGGGGAAGTGGGTAATTCACCCCTCCACTTT. This gives the protein CASSLGEVGNSPLHF. V usage is TRBV7-2 and J usage is TRBJ1-6; D call uncertain. From germline, CDR1 is SGHTA and CDR2 FQGNSA. The CDR3 length is 15 residues. With 1 base removed from V and 6 bases from J, the gap between germline ends came to 10 bases.

The J gene is TRBJ1-2, the V gene TRBV29-1; D gene ambiguous. The CDR3 sequence is 11 residues long. The germline gives CDR1 SQVTM, CDR2 ANQGSEA. Trimming cost V 4 bases and J 7 bases, with 10 bases left between them. CDR3 amino acids: CSVVSRGGYTF. CDR3 coding DNA: TGCAGCGTTGTGTCAAGAGGTGGCTACACCTTC.